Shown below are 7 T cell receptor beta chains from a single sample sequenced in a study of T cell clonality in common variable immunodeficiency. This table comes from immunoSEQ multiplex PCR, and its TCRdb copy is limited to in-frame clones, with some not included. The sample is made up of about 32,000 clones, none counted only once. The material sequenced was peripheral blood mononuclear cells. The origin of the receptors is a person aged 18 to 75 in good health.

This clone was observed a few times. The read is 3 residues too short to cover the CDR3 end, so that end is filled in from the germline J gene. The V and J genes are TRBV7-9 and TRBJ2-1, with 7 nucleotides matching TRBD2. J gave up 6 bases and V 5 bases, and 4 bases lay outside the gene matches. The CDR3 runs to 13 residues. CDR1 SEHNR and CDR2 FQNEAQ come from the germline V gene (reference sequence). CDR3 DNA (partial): TGTGCCAGCAGCCTGTGGGGGGGCAATGAG. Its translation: CASSLWGGNE. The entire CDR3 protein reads CASSLWGGNEQFF. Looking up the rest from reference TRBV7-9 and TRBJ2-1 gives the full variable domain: DTGVSQNPRHKITKRGQNVTFRCDPISEHNRLYWYRQTLGQGPEFLTYFQNEAQLEKSRLLSDRFSAERPKGSFSTLEIQRTEQGDSAMYLCASSLWGGNEQFFGPGTRLTVL.

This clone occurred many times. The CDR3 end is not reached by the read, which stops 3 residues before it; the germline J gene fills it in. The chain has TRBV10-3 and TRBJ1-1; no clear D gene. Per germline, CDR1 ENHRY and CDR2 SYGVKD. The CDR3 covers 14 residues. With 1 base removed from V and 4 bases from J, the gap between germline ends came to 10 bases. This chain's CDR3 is CAISEFEGFTEAFF. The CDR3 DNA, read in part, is TGTGCCATCAGTGAGTTCGAAGGGTTCACTGAA.

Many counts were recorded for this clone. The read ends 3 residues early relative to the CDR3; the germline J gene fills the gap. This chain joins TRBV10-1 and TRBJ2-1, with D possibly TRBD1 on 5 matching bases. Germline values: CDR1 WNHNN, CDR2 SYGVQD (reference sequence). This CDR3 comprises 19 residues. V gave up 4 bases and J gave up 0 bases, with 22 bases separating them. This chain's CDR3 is CASSAYQGIPKSSYNEQFF. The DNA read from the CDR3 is TGCGCCAGCAGTGCATATCAGGGTATCCCCAAAAGCTCCTACAATGAG.

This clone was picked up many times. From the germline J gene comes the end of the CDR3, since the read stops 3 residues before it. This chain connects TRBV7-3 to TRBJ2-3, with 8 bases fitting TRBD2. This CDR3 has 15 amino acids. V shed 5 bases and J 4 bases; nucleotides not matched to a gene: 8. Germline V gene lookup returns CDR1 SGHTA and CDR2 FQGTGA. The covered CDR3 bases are TGTGCCAGCAGCCCCTTAGCGGGGAGCCCAGATACG. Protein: CASSPLAGSPDT. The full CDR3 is CASSPLAGSPDTQYF.

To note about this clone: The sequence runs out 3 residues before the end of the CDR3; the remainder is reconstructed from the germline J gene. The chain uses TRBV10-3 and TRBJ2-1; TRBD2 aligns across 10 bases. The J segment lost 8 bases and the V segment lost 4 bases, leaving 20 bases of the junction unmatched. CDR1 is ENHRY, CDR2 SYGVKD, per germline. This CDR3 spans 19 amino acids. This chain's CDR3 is CAISGPPESSGRAIDEQFF. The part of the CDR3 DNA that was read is TGTGCCATCAGTGGACCCCCGGAGTCAAGCGGGAGGGCCATAGATGAG.

The CDR3 reads CASSMTRNEKLFF. CDR3 bases read: TGTGCCAGTAGTATGACAAGAAATGAAAAG. The chain has TRBV19 and TRBJ2-2; no reliable D call. The DNA ends 3 residues before the CDR3 does, and the rest of the CDR3 is filled in from the germline J gene. Germline values: CDR1 LNHDA, CDR2 SQIVND (reference sequence). The CDR3 has 13 residues.

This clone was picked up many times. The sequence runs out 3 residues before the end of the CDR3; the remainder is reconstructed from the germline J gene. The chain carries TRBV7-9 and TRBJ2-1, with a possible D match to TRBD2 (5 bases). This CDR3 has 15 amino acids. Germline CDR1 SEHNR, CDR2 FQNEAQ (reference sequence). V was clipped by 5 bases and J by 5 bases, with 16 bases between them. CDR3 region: CASSRISGKNNEQFF. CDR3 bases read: TGTGCCAGCAGCCGAATCAGCGGTAAAAACAATGAG.